Below, 29 T cell receptor beta chains from the same sample are listed, as sequenced in a study of blood T cell repertoires in COVID-19. Profiled with immunoSEQ multiplex PCR; TCRdb holds only in-frame clones, not every one. The table records around 80,000 clones, roughly 82% of them present only once. Sequenced input: peripheral blood. The receptors were sampled from an older man with acute or convalescent COVID-19.

This chain joins TRBV25-1 and TRBJ1-4; a possible D gene is TRBD1 (5 bases). V lost 8 bases and J 8 bases, leaving 15 bases between the germline ends. The CDR3 loop spans 13 amino acids. Germline V gives CDR1 MGHDK, CDR2 SYGVNS. CDR3 nucleotide sequence: TGTGCCAGCTGGGCAGGGAAGGGGGAAAAACTGTTTTTT. Protein sequence: CASWAGKGEKLFF.

The V and J genes are TRBV30 and TRBJ1-3, with D uncertain. Germline CDR1 GTSNPN, CDR2 SVGIG (reference sequence). Deletions cut 5 bases from V and 0 bases from J, with 11 bases between. The CDR3 is 14 amino acids. CDR3 bases: TGTGCCTGGGCCTTCGGTAGCTCTGGAAACACCATATATTTT. Protein sequence: CAWAFGSSGNTIYF.

This chain links TRBV19 with TRBJ2-3, with no clear D. Trimming stripped 8 bases from V and 0 bases from J, with 12 bases between. Germline-derived CDR1 and CDR2 are LNHDA and SQIVND (reference sequence). The CDR3 is 14 amino acids. The CDR3 here is CASSRSPSTDTQYF. The CDR3 bases are TGTGCCAGTTCGAGGTCCCCTAGCACAGATACGCAGTATTTT.

This chain connects TRBV5-4 to TRBJ1-2, with a possible D match to TRBD1 (6 bases). This CDR3 comprises 16 residues. Germline CDR1 reads SGHNT; CDR2 reads YYREEE (reference sequence). Trimming took off 5 bases at V and 0 bases at J, with 17 bases between the two ends. As DNA, the CDR3 is TGTGCCAGCAGGGGGCTGGGGGCCAGCACTAACTATGGCTACACCTTC. Translating it yields CASRGLGASTNYGYTF.

The chain links TRBV2 to TRBJ1-2; D possibly corresponds to TRBD1 (6 bases). From germline, CDR1 is SNHLY and CDR2 FYNNEI. The CDR3 consists of 14 residues. V was pared by 6 bases and J by 5 bases, with 16 bases between. This chain's CDR3 is CASRRAGTRYGYTF. CDR3 bases: TGTGCCAGCAGGCGGGCCGGGACACGATATGGCTACACCTTC.

The genes are TRBV19 and TRBJ2-3, with 7 nucleotides matching TRBD2. Looked up from germline, CDR1 is LNHDA and CDR2 is SQIVND (reference sequence). V lost 5 bases and J lost 1; bases outside the gene matches: 18. The CDR3 runs to 19 residues. The CDR3 spells CASSYRLAGKGVGTDTQYF. CDR3 in DNA: TGTGCCAGTAGTTATAGACTAGCAGGGAAAGGAGTGGGCACAGATACGCAGTATTTT.

This clone has more than one count but fewer than ten. V and J are TRBV5-5 and TRBJ1-2; D is unclear. Germline V gives CDR1 SGHKS, CDR2 YYEKEE (reference sequence). The CDR3 has 13 residues. Trimming removed 6 bases from V and 2 bases from J, with 11 bases in between. Written as DNA, the CDR3 is TGTGCCAGCACACTCTGGGCCAACTATGGCTACACCTTC. This codes for CASTLWANYGYTF.

The gene calls are TRBV2 and TRBJ1-4; TRBD1 agrees at 9 bases. The CDR3 is 15 residues long. Germline CDR1 SNHLY, CDR2 FYNNEI. V was clipped by 4 bases and J by 4 bases; unmatched bases: 4. Here the CDR3 reads CASSVGQGYNEKLFF. For the CDR3, the DNA is TGTGCCAGCAGTGTTGGACAGGGGTATAATGAAAAACTGTTTTTT.

This chain uses TRBV11-2 with TRBJ1-1; 7 nucleotides match TRBD1. Germline V gene lookup returns CDR1 SGHAT and CDR2 FQNNGV. The CDR3 length is 15 residues. V lost 5 bases, J lost 6 bases, and 12 bases stayed unmatched. The CDR3 loop is CASSPRVGGAAEAFF. In DNA form, the CDR3 reads TGTGCCAGCAGCCCTAGGGTAGGGGGCGCCGCTGAAGCTTTCTTT.

The CDR3: CASSLLGQGGNVLTF. In DNA, the CDR3 is TGTGCCAGCAGCTTACTTGGACAGGGAGGCAACGTCCTGACTTTC. The chain couples TRBV7-3 to TRBJ2-6, with TRBD1 matching 8 bases. This CDR3 contains 15 residues. Germline CDR1 is SGHTA and CDR2 is FQGTGA. The V and J ends lost 2 bases and 9 bases, in that order; junction bases with no gene match: 6.

The gene calls are TRBV5-1 and TRBJ1-1; TRBD1 is a possible D gene (5 bases). Germline CDR1 and CDR2: SGHRS and YFSETQ. CDR3 size: 14 residues. Trimming left V 4 bases short and J 1 base short, with 11 bases between. The CDR3: CASSDQGGNTEAFF. DNA of the CDR3: TGCGCCAGCAGCGACCAGGGCGGGAACACTGAAGCTTTCTTT.

J is TRBJ1-1 and V is TRBV2; D not certain. The germline gives CDR1 SNHLY, CDR2 FYNNEI. V was trimmed by 6 bases and J by 7 bases, leaving 21 bases between them. The CDR3 totals 15 residues. The CDR3 DNA reads TGTGCCAGCAGCGTGGACTCAATATCTCAAGGTGAAGCTTTCTTT. Residues: CASSVDSISQGEAFF. Full variable domain (missing parts from reference TRBV2 and TRBJ1-1): EPEVTQTPSHQVTQMGQEVILRCVPISNHLYFYWYRQILGQKVEFLVSFYNNEISEKSEIFDDQFSVERPDGSNFTLKIRSTKLEDSAMYFCASSVDSISQGEAFFGQGTRLTVV.

The gene calls are TRBV5-3 and TRBJ2-1; 8 bases match TRBD2. TRBV5-3 qualifies as an ORF whose function is uncertain. CDR3 size: 16 residues. J was trimmed by 7 bases and V by 1 base; bases with no gene match: 10. The CDR3 sequence is CARSLWSLADKNEQFF. DNA of the CDR3: TGTGCCAGAAGCTTGTGGTCACTAGCGGATAAGAATGAGCAGTTCTTC.

The rearrangement links TRBV7-2 to TRBJ2-5; TRBD2 aligns across 11 bases. Looked up from germline, CDR1 is SGHTA and CDR2 is FQGNSA. V was pared by 5 bases and J by 4 bases, with 6 bases of the junction left unmatched. The CDR3 is 15 residues long. The CDR3 DNA reads TGTGCCAGCAGCGTGACTAGCGGGGTGACAGAGACCCAGTACTTC. Protein product: CASSVTSGVTETQYF.

The V and J genes are TRBV6-4 and TRBJ2-7; TRBD1 agrees at 9 bases. Germline CDR1 and CDR2: MRHNA and SNTAGT. The V gene end was trimmed by 6 bases and the J gene end by 0 bases; junction bases not matched to a gene: 3. This CDR3 spans 14 amino acids. As DNA, the CDR3 is TGTGCCAGCAGCGACAGGGGGATCTCCTACGAGCAGTACTTC. Encoded protein: CASSDRGISYEQYF.

In this sample, this clone turned up once. The J gene is TRBJ1-1, the V gene TRBV7-8, with TRBD1 as a possible D gene (6 bases). The CDR3 contains 15 residues. Germline values: CDR1 SGHVS, CDR2 FQNEAQ. V gave up 2 bases and J gave up 4 bases, with 14 bases separating them. The CDR3 region has the DNA TGTGCCAGCAGCTTAATGTCTACAGGGATCACTGAAGCTTTCTTT. This translates into CASSLMSTGITEAFF.

CDR3 sequence reads: CSASKRQEAEAFF. The DNA for the CDR3 is TGCAGTGCTAGTAAACGGCAAGAGGCTGAAGCTTTCTTT. This chain connects TRBV20-1 to TRBJ1-1, with D hard to call. The germline gives CDR1 DFQATT, CDR2 SNEGSKA (reference sequence). The length of the CDR3 is 13 residues. Between the trimmed V and J ends, which lost 3 bases and 6 bases, there was a span of 14 bases.

Only one count was recorded for this clone. J is TRBJ2-1 and V is TRBV7-9; the match to TRBD1 covers 10 bases. V lost 6 bases to trimming and J lost 9 bases; unmatched junction nucleotides: 8. CDR1 is SEHNR, CDR2 FQNEAQ, per germline (reference sequence). This CDR3 has 14 residues. The CDR3 protein is CASRTGTGVLEQFF. CDR3 DNA sequence: TGTGCCAGCAGAACCGGGACAGGGGTTCTTGAGCAGTTCTTC.

This clone was counted between two and nine times. V usage is TRBV5-1 and J usage is TRBJ2-5, with 8 bases that match TRBD2. This CDR3 is 14 amino acids long. The trim removed 4 bases at V and 5 bases at J, leaving 7 bases unmatched. Looked up from germline, CDR1 is SGHRS and CDR2 is YFSETQ. In nucleotides, the CDR3 is TGCGCCAGCAGCCCCGGGACTAGTGAGGAGACCCAGTACTTC. It specifies CASSPGTSEETQYF.

The V and J genes are TRBV5-1 and TRBJ2-6, with TRBD2 identical over 8 bases. Germline-derived CDR1 and CDR2 are SGHRS and YFSETQ. Trimming at V came to 4 bases and at J to 3 bases, leaving 3 bases not matched to a gene. CDR3 length: 15 residues. CDR3: CASSTREGGANVLTF. The CDR3 DNA is TGCGCCAGCAGCACACGGGAGGGTGGGGCCAACGTCCTGACTTTC.

The rearrangement uses TRBV7-9 and TRBJ1-1; possibly TRBD1 for D (5 bases). Between the trimmed V and J ends, which lost 1 base and 5 bases, there was a span of 11 bases. Germline V gives CDR1 SEHNR, CDR2 FQNEAQ (reference sequence). The CDR3 length is 14 residues. CDR3 residues: CASSLVAGRTEAFF. The CDR3 DNA reads TGTGCCAGCAGCTTAGTGGCAGGGCGGACTGAAGCTTTCTTT.

The chain couples TRBV5-1 to TRBJ1-6; a possible D gene is TRBD1 (6 bases). The CDR3 has 17 amino acids. Trimming removed 0 bases at V and 0 bases at J, with 10 bases between. Germline V gene data show CDR1 as SGHRS and CDR2 as YFSETQ. The CDR3 is CASSLEGGFSYNSPLHF. CDR3 coding DNA: TGCGCCAGCAGCTTGGAGGGGGGGTTCTCCTATAATTCACCCCTCCACTTT.

The rearrangement uses TRBV29-1 and TRBJ2-5, with D possibly TRBD2 on 7 matching bases. CDR1 is SQVTM and CDR2 is ANQGSEA in the germline V gene. The germline V and J ends were trimmed by 8 bases and 7 bases, with 20 bases remaining between them. The CDR3 consists of 13 residues. CDR3 region: CSSPLGGGGTQYF. CDR3 coding DNA: TGCAGCTCTCCCCTAGGGGGGGGAGGGACCCAGTACTTC. Filled out from reference TRBV29-1 and TRBJ2-5, the complete variable domain reads SAVISQKPSRDICQRGTSLTIQCQVDSQVTMMFWYRQQPGQSLTLIATANQGSEATYESGFVIDKFPISRPNLTFSTLTVSNMSPEDSSIYLCSSPLGGGGTQYFGPGTRLLVL.

The genes are TRBV5-1 and TRBJ2-5; 11 bases agree with TRBD1. CDR3 size: 16 residues. The ends lost 0 bases at V and 2 bases at J; junction bases unmatched: 3. Germline lookup yields CDR1 SGHRS and CDR2 YFSETQ. The DNA of the CDR3 is TGCGCCAGCAGCTTGGGGGACAGGGGGACTCAAGAGACCCAGTACTTC. Translation gives CASSLGDRGTQETQYF.

V is TRBV3-1 (or the pseudogene TRBV3-2) and J is TRBJ2-7; 9 nucleotides align to TRBD1. Looked up from germline, CDR1 is LGHDT and CDR2 is YNNKEL (reference sequence). V was pared by 1 base and J by 3 bases, with 4 bases of the junction left unmatched. This CDR3 has 15 residues. The CDR3 loop is CASSQGTGEFYEQYF. In DNA, the CDR3 is TGTGCCAGCAGCCAAGGGACAGGGGAATTCTACGAGCAGTACTTC.

The chain combines TRBV3-1 (or the pseudogene TRBV3-2) with TRBJ1-6, with D possibly TRBD1 on 5 matching bases. CDR1 is LGHDT and CDR2 is YNNKEL in the germline V gene (reference sequence). V was trimmed by 1 base and J by 7 bases, leaving 11 bases between them. This CDR3 has 15 residues. The CDR3 DNA sequence: TGTGCCAGCAGCCAAGTCCAGGGTGGAAATTCACCCCTCCACTTT. Protein sequence: CASSQVQGGNSPLHF.

The rearrangement uses TRBV19 and TRBJ1-3; the D gene is possibly TRBD1 (5 bases). The CDR3 extends over 14 amino acids. CDR1 and CDR2 (germline): LNHDA, SQIVND (reference sequence). The V and J ends lost 3 bases and 11 bases respectively, with 17 bases between them. CDR3 nucleotide sequence: TGTGCCAGTAGTATCCGGACAAGACCAAAGGCCATATATTTT. Its protein product is CASSIRTRPKAIYF.

The chain carries TRBV7-9 and TRBJ2-5, with 14 bases fitting TRBD2. CDR3 length: 17 residues. Trimming took 1 base from V and 4 from J; bases not matched to a gene: 5. The germline CDR1 and CDR2 sequences are SEHNR and FQNEAQ (reference sequence). The CDR3 DNA reads TGTGCCAGCAGCTTAGGGACTAGCGGGGGGCCGAGAGAGACCCAGTACTTC. Its translation: CASSLGTSGGPRETQYF.

V is TRBV4-2 and J is TRBJ1-1; D is unclear. V lost 0 bases and J lost 0, with 11 bases in between. In germline, CDR1 is LGHNA, CDR2 YNFKEQ. The CDR3 runs to 16 residues. As DNA, the CDR3 is TGTGCCAGCAGCCAAGATTACAGCACTTTGAACACTGAAGCTTTCTTT. It translates to CASSQDYSTLNTEAFF.